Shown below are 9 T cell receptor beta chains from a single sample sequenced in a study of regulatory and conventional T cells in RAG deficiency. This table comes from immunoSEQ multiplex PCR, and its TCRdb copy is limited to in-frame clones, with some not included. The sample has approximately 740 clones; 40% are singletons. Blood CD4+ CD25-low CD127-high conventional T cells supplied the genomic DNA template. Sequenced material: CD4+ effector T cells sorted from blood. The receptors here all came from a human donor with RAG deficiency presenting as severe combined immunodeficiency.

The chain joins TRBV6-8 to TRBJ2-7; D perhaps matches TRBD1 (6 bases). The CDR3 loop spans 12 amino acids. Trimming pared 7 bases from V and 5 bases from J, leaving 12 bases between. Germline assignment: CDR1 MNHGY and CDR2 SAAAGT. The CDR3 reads CASTTGIHEQYF. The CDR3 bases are TGTGCCAGCACCACAGGGATACACGAGCAGTACTTC.

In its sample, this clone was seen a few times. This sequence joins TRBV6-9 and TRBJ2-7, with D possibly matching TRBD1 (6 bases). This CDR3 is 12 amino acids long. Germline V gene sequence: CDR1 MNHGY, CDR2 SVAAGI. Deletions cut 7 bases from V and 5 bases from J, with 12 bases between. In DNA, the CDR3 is TGTGCCAGCACCACAGGGATACACGAGCAGTACTTC. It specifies CASTTGIHEQYF.

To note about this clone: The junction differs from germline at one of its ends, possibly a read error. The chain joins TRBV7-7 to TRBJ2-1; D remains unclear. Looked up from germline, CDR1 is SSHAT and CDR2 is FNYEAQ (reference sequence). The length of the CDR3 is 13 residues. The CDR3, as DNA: TGTGCTAGCAGCTTAGATCCCTACAATGAGCAGTTCTTC. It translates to CASSLDPYNEQFF.

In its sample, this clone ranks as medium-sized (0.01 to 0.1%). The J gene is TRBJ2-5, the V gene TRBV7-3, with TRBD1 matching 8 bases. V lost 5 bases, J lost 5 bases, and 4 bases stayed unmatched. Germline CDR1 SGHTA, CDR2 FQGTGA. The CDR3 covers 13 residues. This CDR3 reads CASSRTGMETQYF. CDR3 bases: TGTGCCAGCAGCAGGACAGGGATGGAGACCCAGTACTTC.

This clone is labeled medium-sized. The CDR3: CASSLRASGNTIYF. The CDR3 bases are TGTGCCAGCAGCTTAAGGGCCTCTGGAAACACCATATATTTT. The chain combines TRBV7-9 with TRBJ1-3; no clear D. Germline V lookup: CDR1 SEHNR, CDR2 FQNEAQ (reference sequence). The CDR3 totals 14 residues. V lost 2 bases and J lost 0, with 5 bases in between.

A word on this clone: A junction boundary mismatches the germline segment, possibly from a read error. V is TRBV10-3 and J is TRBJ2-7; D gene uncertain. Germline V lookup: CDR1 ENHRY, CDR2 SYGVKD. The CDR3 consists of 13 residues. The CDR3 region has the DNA TGTGCCAGCAGTTACTCCCCCCGTTACGAGCAGTACTTC. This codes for CASSYSPRYEQYF.

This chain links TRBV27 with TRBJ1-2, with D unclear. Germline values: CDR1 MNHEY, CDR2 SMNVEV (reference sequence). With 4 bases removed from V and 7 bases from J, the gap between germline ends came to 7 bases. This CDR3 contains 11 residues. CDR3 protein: CASSSFFGYTF. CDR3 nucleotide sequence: TGTGCCAGCAGTTCTTTTTTTGGCTACACCTTC.

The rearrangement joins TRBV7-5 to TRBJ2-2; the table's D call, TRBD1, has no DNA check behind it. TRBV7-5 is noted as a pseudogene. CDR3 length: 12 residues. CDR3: CASNQFTGELFF. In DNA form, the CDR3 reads TGTGCCAGCAACCAGTTCACCGGGGAGCTGTTTTTT.

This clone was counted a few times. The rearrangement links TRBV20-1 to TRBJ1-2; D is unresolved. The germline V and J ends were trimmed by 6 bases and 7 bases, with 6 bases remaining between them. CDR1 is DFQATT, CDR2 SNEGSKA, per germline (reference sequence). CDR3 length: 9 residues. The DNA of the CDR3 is TGCAGTGCAGCGGCTGGCTACACCTTC. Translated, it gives CSAAAGYTF.